The TCR beta chain under discussion was sequenced for a study of T cell changes during pregnancy in multiple sclerosis. Sequencing used immunoSEQ multiplex PCR; TCRdb keeps in-frame clones, though not all of them. Of approximately 20,000 clones listed, 86% were seen once; the top ten hold more than 5%. From germline, CDR1 is SEHNR and CDR2 FQNEAQ (reference sequence). This CDR3 region has 14 residues. V lost 4 bases and J lost 3, with 13 bases in between. This chain connects TRBV7-9 to TRBJ2-7; weak D call: TRBD1 (6 bases). The source is a female donor in good health, enrolled as a control in a pregnancy study. The material sequenced was CD8+ T cells from peripheral blood mononuclear cells, taken in the third trimester of pregnancy. The CDR3 nucleotides are TGTGCCAGCAGCTCCCGGACAGAGATCTACGAGCAGTACTTC. It translates to CASSSRTEIYEQYF.